This record covers a single TCR beta chain. The sample originates from a study of blood T cell repertoires in COVID-19. Original handling: Nucleated cell counts were estimated from reference gene primer amplification. TCRdb's copy holds only in-frame clones and misses some; the assay was immunoSEQ multiplex PCR. Clonal size and the V and J genes are those of that table, whereas D and trimming came from the DNA. The repertoire holds 150,000 to 250,000 clones, with roughly 94% as singletons. Those enrolled in Seattle joined during active infection and were followed longitudinally afterward. CDR3 length equals 16 residues. From germline, CDR1 is SGHRS and CDR2 YFSETQ. The J segment lost 1 base and the V segment lost 1 base, leaving 3 bases of the junction unmatched.

The receptor was derived from a man aged 25-40 years with COVID-19, enrolled during active disease. Material: peripheral blood. The V and J genes are TRBV5-1 and TRBJ2-2; TRBD1 matches 8 bases. The DNA of the CDR3 is TGCGCCAGCAGCTTGACCGGGACAGGGAACACCGGGGAGCTGTTTTTT. Protein product: CASSLTGTGNTGELFF.